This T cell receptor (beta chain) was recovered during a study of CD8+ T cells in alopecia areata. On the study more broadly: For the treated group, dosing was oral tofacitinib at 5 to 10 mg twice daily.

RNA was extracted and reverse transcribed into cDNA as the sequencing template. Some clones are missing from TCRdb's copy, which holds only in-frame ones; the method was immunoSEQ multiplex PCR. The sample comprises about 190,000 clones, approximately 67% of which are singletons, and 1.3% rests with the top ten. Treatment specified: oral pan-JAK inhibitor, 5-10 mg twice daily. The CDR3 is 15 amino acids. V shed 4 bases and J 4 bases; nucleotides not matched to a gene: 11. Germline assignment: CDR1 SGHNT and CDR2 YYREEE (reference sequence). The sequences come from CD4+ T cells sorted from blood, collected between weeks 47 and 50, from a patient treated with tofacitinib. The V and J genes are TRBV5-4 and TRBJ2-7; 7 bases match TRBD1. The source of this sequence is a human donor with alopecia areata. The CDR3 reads CASSQHQGVQYEQYF. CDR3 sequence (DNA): TGTGCCAGCAGCCAGCACCAGGGGGTTCAGTACGAGCAGTACTTC. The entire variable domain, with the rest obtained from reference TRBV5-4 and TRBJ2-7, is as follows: ETGVTQSPTHLIKTRGQQVTLRCSSQSGHNTVSWYQQALGQGPQFIFQYYREEENGRGNFPPRFSGLQFPNYSSELNVNALELDDSALYLCASSQHQGVQYEQYFGPGTRLTVT.